Presented here are 20 T cell receptor beta chains from one specimen sequenced in a study of T cell clones after liver transplantation. The method was immunoSEQ multiplex PCR; TCRdb's version includes in-frame clones alone and lacks a portion of them. The sample holds about 9,200 clones; more than 75% are singletons and the top ten take roughly 50%. The source material was CD8+ T cells from blood, sampled at the 22-month timepoint. The source of these receptors is a human patient who received a liver transplant. Some T cells may possibly be graft donor cells.

The V call is TRBV30, the J call TRBJ2-1; 7 positions match TRBD2. With V trimmed by 6 bases and J by 4 bases, 12 bases remained unmatched. The CDR3 sequence is 15 residues long. CDR1 GTSNPN and CDR2 SVGIG come from the germline V gene (reference sequence). The chain's CDR3 is CACPASGVGYNEQFF. The CDR3 region has the DNA TGTGCCTGCCCAGCGAGCGGGGTAGGATACAATGAGCAGTTCTTC.

By proportion, this clone is medium-sized. The chain employs TRBV2 and TRBJ1-2, with D possibly matching TRBD1 (6 bases). V was cut by 3 bases and J by 5 bases, with 13 bases left in between. CDR1 and CDR2 (germline): SNHLY, FYNNEI. The CDR3 is 14 residues long. This chain's CDR3 is CASSDSLGAYGYTF. CDR3 sequence (DNA): TGTGCCAGCAGTGATAGTTTGGGGGCATATGGCTACACCTTC.

The chain carries TRBV29-1 and TRBJ2-1; TRBD2 aligns across 11 bases. Germline trimming cut 7 bases from V and 7 bases from J; bases unmatched to any gene: 9. The CDR3 runs to 14 residues. CDR1 is SQVTM, CDR2 ANQGSEA, per germline. CDR3 sequence (DNA): TGCAGCGCCAGTGGGGCTAGCGGGGGGAATGAGCAGTTCTTC. Amino acid sequence: CSASGASGGNEQFF.

The chain joins TRBV19 to TRBJ2-1; 9 positions agree with TRBD2. Germline trimming cut 1 base from V and 0 bases from J; bases unmatched to any gene: 7. CDR1 is LNHDA and CDR2 is SQIVND in the germline V gene (reference sequence). CDR3 length: 18 residues. The CDR3 DNA is TGTGCCAGTAGTATAGCCCGTGGACTAGCGATCTCCTACAATGAGCAGTTCTTC. As protein: CASSIARGLAISYNEQFF.

V is TRBV5-6 and J is TRBJ2-7, with D perhaps matching TRBD2 (6 bases). This CDR3 is built from 14 residues. Germline-derived CDR1 and CDR2 are SGHDT and YYEEEE. Trimming took 1 base from V and 5 from J, leaving 13 bases between them. The CDR3 DNA follows: TGTGCCAGCAGCTTGCCCAGTGGAGGGGACGAGCAGTACTTC. Translated: CASSLPSGGDEQYF. The variable domain in full, with the rest retrieved from reference TRBV5-6 and TRBJ2-7, is DAGVTQSPTHLIKTRGQQVTLRCSPKSGHDTVSWYQQALGQGPQFIFQYYEEEERQRGNFPDRFSGHQFPNYSSELNVNALLLGDSALYLCASSLPSGGDEQYFGPGTRLTVT.

V and J are TRBV27 and TRBJ2-1; perhaps TRBD1 as D (7 bases). Germline CDR1 and CDR2: MNHEY and SMNVEV (reference sequence). Between the trimmed V and J ends, which lost 5 bases and 4 bases, there was a span of 21 bases. The CDR3 runs 17 residues. CDR3 coding DNA: TGTGCCAGCAGTCCCCCGGGACAGCAGCTAGCGTACAATGAGCAGTTCTTC. Amino acid sequence: CASSPPGQQLAYNEQFF.

The chain links TRBV27 to TRBJ2-5; D might be TRBD2 (7 bases). Germline CDR1 is MNHEY and CDR2 is SMNVEV (reference sequence). This CDR3 is 16 amino acids long. The V end lost 5 bases, the J end lost 7 bases, and 23 bases lay between the germline ends. The DNA for the CDR3 is TGTGCCAGCAGTGGAGGGGGGGACCCCTCGGGAGTGACCCAGTACTTC. It is translated as CASSGGGDPSGVTQYF.

The chain combines TRBV6-5 with TRBJ1-4; 8 nucleotides match TRBD1. The CDR3 runs 14 residues. The germline V gene encodes CDR1 MNHEY and CDR2 SVGAGI. V shed 6 bases and J 3 bases; nucleotides not matched to a gene: 3. CDR3 in amino acids: CASSLQGANEKLFF. The CDR3 bases are TGTGCCAGCAGCCTACAGGGGGCTAATGAAAAACTGTTTTTT.

The rearrangement joins TRBV6-5 to TRBJ1-1; possible D gene TRBD1, 6 bases. Between the trimmed V and J ends, which lost 4 bases and 0 bases, there was a span of 12 bases. Germline CDR1 and CDR2: MNHEY and SVGAGI. This CDR3 contains 15 residues. Here the CDR3 DNA reads TGTGCCAGCAGTTTAACAGGGAACCTGAACACTGAAGCTTTCTTT. It yields the protein CASSLTGNLNTEAFF.

V gene TRBV25-1 combines with J gene TRBJ2-2; possibly TRBD1 for D (5 bases). The CDR3 covers 13 residues. Looked up from germline, CDR1 is MGHDK and CDR2 is SYGVNS. The ends were cut back, 10 bases at V and 3 bases at J, with 12 bases in the middle. DNA for the CDR3: TGTGCCACCCCAGGGTCGGACACCGGGGAGCTGTTTTTT. Translation: CATPGSDTGELFF.

The rearrangement joins TRBV19 to TRBJ1-1, with 7 bases fitting TRBD1. V shed 1 base, J shed 6 bases, and the junction held 5 bases outside the gene matches. Germline V gives CDR1 LNHDA, CDR2 SQIVND (reference sequence). The CDR3 length is 14 residues. In nucleotides, the CDR3 is TGTGCCAGTAGTATAGGAGGGGGCGAAGCTGAAGCTTTCTTT. Its protein is CASSIGGGEAEAFF.

The chain has TRBV9 and TRBJ2-7; 8 bases are a match to TRBD1. CDR3 length: 15 amino acids. Germline CDR1 and CDR2: SGDLS and YYNGEE. V shed 3 bases, J shed 2 bases, and the junction held 7 bases outside the gene matches. Here the CDR3 DNA reads TGTGCCAGCAGCGGCCCCGACAGGGGACCCTACGAGCAGTACTTC. Amino acids: CASSGPDRGPYEQYF.

The rearrangement uses TRBV19 and TRBJ1-2; tentative D call: TRBD1 (6 bases). Germline V lookup: CDR1 LNHDA, CDR2 SQIVND (reference sequence). Deletions cut 6 bases from V and 2 bases from J, with 13 bases between. The CDR3 contains 14 residues. CDR3 nucleotide sequence: TGTGCCAGTAGGATGACAGGCCCCAACTATGGCTACACCTTC. Translated, it gives CASRMTGPNYGYTF.

The chain is built from TRBV7-8 and TRBJ1-1; TRBD1 agrees at 7 bases. This CDR3 is 14 amino acids long. V lost 4 bases to trimming and J lost 4 bases; unmatched junction nucleotides: 6. Per germline, CDR1 SGHVS and CDR2 FQNEAQ. In nucleotides, the CDR3 is TGTGCCAGCAGCTACCCAGGGGGTGGCACTGAAGCTTTCTTT. This translates into CASSYPGGGTEAFF.

The rearrangement joins TRBV19 to TRBJ1-1; 8 bases fit TRBD1. Germline V gene data show CDR1 as LNHDA and CDR2 as SQIVND (reference sequence). V shed 5 bases and J 1 base; nucleotides not matched to a gene: 9. This CDR3 spans 16 amino acids. The CDR3 DNA follows: TGTGCCAGTAGTCCGGACAGGGCGGTGGGGAACACTGAAGCTTTCTTT. Residues: CASSPDRAVGNTEAFF.

The chain uses TRBV27 and TRBJ1-6; no clear D gene. The V end lost 5 bases, the J end lost 2 bases, and 4 bases lay between the germline ends. Germline CDR1 is MNHEY and CDR2 is SMNVEV (reference sequence). This CDR3 spans 13 amino acids. CDR3 nucleotide sequence: TGTGCCAGCAGTGAAACCTATAATTCACCCCTCCACTTT. Amino acid sequence: CASSETYNSPLHF.

The genes are TRBV5-1 and TRBJ2-1, with TRBD1 matching 12 bases. Germline CDR1 and CDR2: SGHRS and YFSETQ. The CDR3 contains 16 residues. V shed 4 bases and J 6 bases; nucleotides not matched to a gene: 8. The CDR3 bases are TGCGCCAGCAGCCCCAGTCGGGACAGGGGGCTCAATGAGCAGTTCTTC. Amino acid sequence: CASSPSRDRGLNEQFF.

The chain recombines TRBV27 with TRBJ1-2, with D maybe TRBD1 (5 bases). The V gene's germline CDR1 is MNHEY and CDR2 SMNVEV (reference sequence). Trimming pared 5 bases from V and 2 bases from J, leaving 12 bases between. The CDR3 extends over 14 amino acids. The CDR3 nucleotides read TGTGCCAGCAGTCCCCAGGGCTTCAACTATGGCTACACCTTC. As protein: CASSPQGFNYGYTF.

With respect to this clone: One junction end does not reproduce the germline sequence, and a read error may be involved. Other DNA variants within this sample encode the same CDR3. The chain uses TRBV30 and TRBJ2-1; possibly TRBD1 for D (5 bases). Germline V CDR1 and CDR2: GTSNPN, SVGIG (reference sequence). This CDR3 comprises 11 residues. The CDR3 nucleotides read TGTGCCTGGAGTTCGGACAATGAGCAATTCTTC. Its protein is CAWSSDNEQFF.

This clone was detected only a few times. V gene TRBV28 combines with J gene TRBJ2-1, with 10 nucleotides matching TRBD1. The CDR3 runs 14 residues. From germline, CDR1 is MDHEN and CDR2 SYDVKM. V lost 1 base to trimming and J lost 7 bases; unmatched junction nucleotides: 1. The CDR3 spells CASSLLGQGNEQFF. CDR3 DNA: TGTGCCAGCAGTTTATTGGGACAGGGGAATGAGCAGTTCTTC.